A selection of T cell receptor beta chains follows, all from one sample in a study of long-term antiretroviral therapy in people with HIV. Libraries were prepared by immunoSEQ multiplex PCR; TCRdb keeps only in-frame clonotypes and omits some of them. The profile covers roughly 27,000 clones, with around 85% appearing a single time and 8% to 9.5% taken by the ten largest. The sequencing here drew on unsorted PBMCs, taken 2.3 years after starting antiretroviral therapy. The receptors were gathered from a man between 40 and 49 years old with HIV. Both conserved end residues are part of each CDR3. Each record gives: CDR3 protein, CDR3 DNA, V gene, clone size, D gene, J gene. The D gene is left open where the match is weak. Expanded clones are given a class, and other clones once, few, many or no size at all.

CASSLPMDSSYNSPLHF | TGTGCCAGCAGCTTGCCGATGGACAGCTCCTATAATTCACCCCTCCACTTT | TRBV5-5 | - | - | TRBJ1-6
CASSSGPATGELFF | TGTGCCAGCAGCTCAGGACCAGCCACCGGGGAGCTGTTTTTT | TRBV5-4 | - | - | TRBJ2-2
CASSYGTGALYEQYF | TGTGCCAGCAGTTACGGGACAGGGGCCTTATACGAGCAGTACTTC | TRBV6-5 | - | TRBD1 | TRBJ2-7
CASSYGTGETQYF | TGTGCCAGCAGCTATGGGACAGGAGAGACCCAGTACTTC | TRBV11-3 | - | TRBD1 | TRBJ2-5
CASSAIGQGLDYGYTF | TGTGCCAGCAGCGCTATTGGACAGGGTCTCGACTATGGCTACACCTTC | TRBV7-9 | few | TRBD1 | TRBJ1-2
CASSLVGGDQPQHF | TGCGCCAGCAGCTTGGTTGGGGGAGATCAGCCCCAGCATTTT | TRBV5-1 | once | - | TRBJ1-5
CASSEGGGHTDTQYF | TGTGCCAGCAGTGAAGGGGGGGGGCACACAGATACGCAGTATTTT | TRBV6-4 | - | - | TRBJ2-3
CSARGPDGQFF | TGCAGTGCTAGAGGGCCTGACGGGCAGTTCTTC | TRBV20-1 | - | - | TRBJ2-1
CASSISENNSPLHF | TGTGCCAGTAGTATTTCAGAGAACAATTCACCCCTCCACTTT | TRBV19 | - | - | TRBJ1-6
CASSPRPGGDRANYGYTF | TGTGCCAGCAGTCCGCGACCGGGGGGGGACAGGGCTAACTATGGCTACACCTTC | TRBV27 | - | TRBD1 | TRBJ1-2
CSARVNGEQFF | TGCAGTGCTAGGGTCAACGGTGAGCAGTTCTTC | TRBV20-1 | - | - | TRBJ2-1
CASSPIFGNQPQHF | TGCGCCAGCAGCCCCATCTTTGGCAATCAGCCCCAGCATTTT | TRBV4-1 | - | - | TRBJ1-5
CASSDRRRVTNEKLFF | TGTGCCAGCAGTGACAGGCGTAGGGTCACTAATGAAAAACTGTTTTTT | TRBV2 | - | - | TRBJ1-4
CASSARQGATDTQYF | TGTGCCAGCTCAGCTCGACAGGGGGCCACAGATACGCAGTATTTT | TRBV18 | - | TRBD1 | TRBJ2-3
CASSYSWKGTSPLHF | TGTGCCAGCAGTTACTCCTGGAAGGGGACTTCACCCCTCCACTTT | TRBV6-5 | - | - | TRBJ1-6
CASSPVSANTGELFF | TGTGCCAGCTCACCGGTCTCGGCGAACACCGGGGAGCTGTTTTTT | TRBV18 | - | - | TRBJ2-2
CASSIGGLAEQYF | TGTGCCAGTAGTATAGGAGGGCTGGCCGAGCAGTACTTC | TRBV19 | - | - | TRBJ2-7
CASSTHQGATGELFF | TGTGCCAGTAGTACTCATCAGGGTGCAACCGGGGAGCTGTTTTTT | TRBV19 | - | - | TRBJ2-2
CASSFWDLNTGELFF | TGTGCCAGCAGCTTCTGGGACTTGAACACCGGGGAGCTGTTTTTT | TRBV5-4 | - | - | TRBJ2-2
CARKGPQVSEQFF | TGCGCCAGAAAAGGCCCCCAGGTGTCTGAGCAGTTCTTC | TRBV5-1 | once | - | TRBJ2-1
CASSQGIQTARADTQYF | TGCGCCAGCAGCCAAGGGATACAGACAGCCCGAGCAGATACGCAGTATTTT | TRBV4-1 | - | - | TRBJ2-3
CASSPRTSGSYGEQFF | TGTGCCAGCAGCCCTAGGACTAGCGGGAGTTATGGGGAGCAGTTCTTC | TRBV6-6 | once | TRBD2 | TRBJ2-1
CASSLDEGGSYYEQYF | TGTGCCAGCAGCTTAGACGAAGGGGGTAGTTACTACGAGCAGTACTTC | TRBV11-3 | - | - | TRBJ2-7
CAIPRQSGHGYTF | TGTGCCATCCCTCGTCAGTCGGGGCATGGCTACACCTTC | TRBV10-3 | - | - | TRBJ1-2
CASSPGRLAGISTDTQYF | TGCGCCAGCAGTCCGGGCAGGCTAGCGGGAATAAGCACAGATACGCAGTATTTT | TRBV10-2 | once | TRBD2 | TRBJ2-3
CASSPHGQNYEQYF | TGTGCCAGCAGTCCCCACGGACAGAATTACGAGCAGTACTTC | TRBV6-5 | - | - | TRBJ2-7
CASSEFVRKLNTEAFF | TGTGCCAGCAGTGAATTCGTCCGGAAACTGAACACTGAAGCTTTCTTT | TRBV6-1 | - | - | TRBJ1-1
CASLLKMGIGQGLREKLFF | TGTGCCAGCCTCCTGAAAATGGGGATAGGACAGGGACTAAGGGAAAAACTGTTTTTT | TRBV21-1 | once | - | TRBJ1-4
CASSLGFTVNTEAFF | TGTGCCAGCAGCCTCGGATTTACAGTGAACACTGAAGCTTTCTTT | TRBV5-6 | - | - | TRBJ1-1
CATRQGGYNEQFF | TGTGCCACCCGACAGGGGGGTTACAATGAGCAGTTCTTC | TRBV27 | once | TRBD1 | TRBJ2-1
CASSLVPSTGADAQYF | TGTGCCAGCAGCTTAGTGCCGTCCACCGGGGCCGACGCACAGTATTTT | TRBV11-1 | - | - | TRBJ2-3
CASSEQGSTYEQYF | TGTGCCAGCAGTGAACAGGGTAGTACCTACGAGCAGTACTTC | TRBV6-1 | - | - | TRBJ2-7
CASRGLGSYEQYF | TGTGCCAGTAGGGGACTAGGGTCCTACGAGCAGTACTTC | TRBV19 | - | TRBD2 | TRBJ2-7
CASSQVSSGGPVGEQFF | TGCGCCAGCAGCCAAGTCAGCTCGGGGGGCCCAGTGGGTGAGCAGTTCTTC | TRBV4-1 | - | - | TRBJ2-1
CASGLFTTVVSTDTQYF | TGTGCTAGTGGTTTGTTCACGACCGTGGTTAGCACAGATACGCAGTATTTT | TRBV12-5 | - | - | TRBJ2-3
CASSLIGGDRTGELFF | TGTGCCAGCAGCTTAATAGGGGGGGATCGCACCGGGGAGCTGTTTTTT | TRBV7-3 | - | - | TRBJ2-2
CSVEEGDRGYEQYF | TGCAGCGTTGAAGAGGGGGACAGGGGCTACGAGCAGTACTTC | TRBV29-1 | - | TRBD1 | TRBJ2-7
CASSFTGAPSRGTDTQYF | TGCGCCAGCAGCTTCACAGGGGCCCCTTCCCGTGGCACAGATACGCAGTATTTT | TRBV5-1 | - | TRBD1 | TRBJ2-3
CSVNSVNEQFF | TGCAGCGTTAATAGCGTAAATGAGCAGTTCTTC | TRBV29-1 | once | - | TRBJ2-1
CASSQDGGQGGTEAFF | TGTGCCAGCAGCCAAGATGGGGGACAGGGAGGGACTGAAGCTTTCTTT | TRBV4-2 | - | TRBD1 | TRBJ1-1
CASSPRRWAGETQYF | TGTGCCAGCAGCCCGCGAAGATGGGCAGGAGAGACCCAGTACTTC | TRBV11-2 | - | - | TRBJ2-5
CASNLASSYNSPLHF | TGTGCCAGTAACCTAGCGAGCTCCTATAATTCACCCCTCCACTTT | TRBV19 | - | - | TRBJ1-6
CASSAVGGSYEQYF | TGTGCCAGCAGCGCCGTGGGGGGATCCTACGAGCAGTACTTC | TRBV9 | - | - | TRBJ2-7
CASSLTGEGYTF | TGTGCCAGCAGCTTAACTGGGGAAGGCTACACCTTC | TRBV7-9 | - | - | TRBJ1-2
CASSGGTGENTF | TGTGCCAGCAGCGGCGGGACAGGGGAGAACACCTTC | TRBV5-4 | few | TRBD1 | TRBJ1-2
CASSGTSGLLNTGELFF | TGTGCCAGCAGTGGGACTAGCGGACTCCTAAACACCGGGGAGCTGTTTTTT | TRBV6-1 | once | TRBD2 | TRBJ2-2
CASSLNPTPADIYGYTF | TGTGCCAGCAGCTTAAACCCCACCCCCGCCGACATCTATGGCTACACCTTC | TRBV7-8 | - | - | TRBJ1-2
CASSYSLKQPQHF | TGTGCCAGCAGTTACTCCCTTAAACAGCCCCAGCACTTT | TRBV6-5 | - | - | TRBJ1-6
CASSTDNSGANVLTF | TGCGCCAGCAGCACTGACAACTCTGGGGCCAACGTCCTGACTTTC | TRBV5-1 | - | - | TRBJ2-6
CASSLGQGFNEQFF | TGTGCCAGCAGTTTGGGACAGGGGTTTAATGAGCAGTTCTTC | TRBV27 | - | TRBD1 | TRBJ2-1
CASSELGARSYEQYF | TGTGCCAGCAGTGAACTCGGGGCTCGGAGCTACGAGCAGTACTTC | TRBV2 | - | - | TRBJ2-7
CASSLQDRGIYGYTF | TGTGCCAGCAGCTTACAGGACAGGGGAATCTATGGCTACACCTTC | TRBV6-6 | - | TRBD1 | TRBJ1-2
CASTSGLAGVGF | TGTGCCAGCACCTCGGGACTAGCGGGGGTCGGTTTT | TRBV6-6 | once | TRBD2 | TRBJ2-3
CASSPRTSGVQPYNEQFF | TGTGCCAGTAGTCCTCGGACTAGCGGGGTTCAACCCTACAATGAGCAGTTCTTC | TRBV19 | once | TRBD2 | TRBJ2-1
CAWSGGRRPGYTF | TGTGCCTGGAGTGGGGGGAGGAGGCCCGGCTACACCTTC | TRBV30 | - | - | TRBJ1-2